This T cell receptor beta chain was sequenced for a study of blood T cell repertoires in COVID-19. Using immunoSEQ multiplex PCR, the repertoire was profiled, and TCRdb retains in-frame clones only, with some absent. The sample yields fewer than 350,000 clones, approximately 91% seen once. Participant-reported clinical history was the basis for cohort assignment. Donors of Cohort 3 who recovered were those that had two negative PCRs, clearance, or symptom resolution. This CDR3 spans 13 amino acids. Germline CDR1 and CDR2: SGHNT and YYREEE (reference sequence). The V and J ends lost 0 bases and 6 bases respectively, with 9 bases between them.

The gene calls are TRBV5-4 and TRBJ1-2, with D maybe TRBD1 (6 bases). The sequencing input was PBMCs or T cells enriched from blood (not recorded which). This sequence originates from a woman aged 40 to 50 who had recovered from COVID-19. CDR3 loop: CASSLDRDNGYTF. The CDR3 DNA follows: TGTGCCAGCAGCTTGGACAGGGATAATGGCTACACCTTC.